These T cell receptor beta chains were read from a single sample in a study of blood T cell repertoires in COVID-19. Data came from immunoSEQ multiplex PCR; TCRdb stores just in-frame clones and leaves some out. The table has nearly 65,000 clones, around 84% seen once. The specimen was peripheral blood. All receptors come from a human donor in a cohort sampled during active COVID-19. The CDR3 runs from the conserved cysteine through the conserved F or W. The order of the fields is J gene, clone size, D gene, V gene, CDR3 protein, CDR3 DNA. The D gene is left open where the match is weak. Clone size, where shown, is once, few, many, or a class for clones that have expanded.

J: TRBJ2-7
size: .
D: .
V: TRBV11-2
CDR3: CASSPLGGYEQYF
DNA: TGTGCCAGCAGCCCTTTAGGGGGCTACGAGCAGTACTTC

J: TRBJ2-1
size: .
D: TRBD1
V: TRBV15
CDR3: CATSERGLDEQFF
DNA: TGTGCCACCAGCGAAAGGGGGCTGGATGAGCAGTTCTTC

J: TRBJ2-3
size: .
D: TRBD2
V: TRBV14
CDR3: CASSQSGRVILDTQYF
DNA: TGTGCCAGCAGCCAATCAGGGAGGGTTATATTGGATACGCAGTATTTT

J: TRBJ2-7
size: .
D: .
V: TRBV7-3
CDR3: CASSWTVGSEQYF
DNA: TGTGCCAGCAGCTGGACAGTTGGAAGCGAGCAGTACTTC

J: TRBJ1-1
size: .
D: .
V: TRBV2
CDR3: CASSEGVGVLNTEAFF
DNA: TGTGCCAGCAGTGAAGGAGTAGGGGTGCTGAACACTGAAGCTTTCTTT

J: TRBJ1-4
size: .
D: TRBD1
V: TRBV5-6
CDR3: CASSLGTGREKLFF
DNA: TGTGCCAGCAGCCTGGGGACAGGGAGGGAAAAACTGTTTTTT

J: TRBJ1-2
size: .
D: .
V: TRBV5-1
CDR3: CASSLAAVNYGYTF
DNA: TGCGCCAGCAGCTTGGCCGCAGTGAACTATGGCTACACCTTC

J: TRBJ1-2
size: .
D: .
V: TRBV6-5
CDR3: CASTRARYTF
DNA: TGTGCCAGTACCAGGGCTCGCTACACCTTC

J: TRBJ1-5
size: .
D: .
V: TRBV4-2
CDR3: CASSRDSDPQHF
DNA: TGTGCCAGCAGCCGCGACTCAGATCCCCAGCATTTT

J: TRBJ1-2
size: few
D: .
V: TRBV29-1
CDR3: CSVEQGYGYTF
DNA: TGCAGCGTTGAACAGGGCTATGGCTACACCTTC

J: TRBJ1-5
size: .
D: .
V: TRBV4-2
CDR3: CASSQEASVNQPQHF
DNA: TGTGCCAGCAGCCAAGAAGCGTCAGTTAATCAGCCCCAGCATTTT

J: TRBJ2-7
size: .
D: TRBD2
V: TRBV7-7
CDR3: CASSSTTGLPSYEQYF
DNA: TGTGCCAGCAGCTCTACCACGGGACTACCTTCCTACGAGCAGTACTTC

J: TRBJ1-2
size: once
D: .
V: TRBV6-6
CDR3: CASSPTGQFYGYTF
DNA: TGTGCCAGCAGTCCCACCGGACAGTTCTATGGCTACACCTTC

J: TRBJ2-2
size: .
D: TRBD2
V: TRBV9
CDR3: CASSVDHGTSGTGELFF
DNA: TGTGCCAGCAGCGTAGATCATGGGACTAGCGGGACCGGGGAGCTGTTTTTT

J: TRBJ2-4
size: .
D: .
V: TRBV14
CDR3: CASSQDALINIQYF
DNA: TGTGCCAGCAGCCAAGACGCCCTAATAAACATTCAGTACTTC